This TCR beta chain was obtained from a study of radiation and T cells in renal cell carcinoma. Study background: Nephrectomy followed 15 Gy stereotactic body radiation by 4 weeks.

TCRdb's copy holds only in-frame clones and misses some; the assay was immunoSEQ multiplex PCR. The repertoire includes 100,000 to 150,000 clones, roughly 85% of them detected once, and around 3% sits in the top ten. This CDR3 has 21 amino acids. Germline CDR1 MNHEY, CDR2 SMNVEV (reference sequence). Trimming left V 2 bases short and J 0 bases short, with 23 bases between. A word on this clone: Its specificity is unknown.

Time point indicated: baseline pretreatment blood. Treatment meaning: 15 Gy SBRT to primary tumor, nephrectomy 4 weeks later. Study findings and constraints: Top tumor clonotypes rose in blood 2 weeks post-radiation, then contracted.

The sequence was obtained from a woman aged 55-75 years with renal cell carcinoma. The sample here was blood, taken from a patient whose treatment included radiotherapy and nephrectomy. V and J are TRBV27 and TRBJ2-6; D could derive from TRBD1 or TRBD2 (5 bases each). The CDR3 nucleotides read TGTGCCAGCAGTTTACTCCCCCCGAGAGGGGTGAGCTCCTCTGGGGCCAACGTCCTGACTTTC. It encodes CASSLLPPRGVSSSGANVLTF. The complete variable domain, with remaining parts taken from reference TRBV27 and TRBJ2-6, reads EAQVTQNPRYLITVTGKKLTVTCSQNMNHEYMSWYRQDPGLGLRQIYYSMNVEVTDKGDVPEGYKVSRKEKRNFPLILESPSPNQTSLYFCASSLLPPRGVSSSGANVLTFGAGSRLTVL.